This paragraph reports one T cell receptor (beta chain). Its antigen is unidentified. The CDR3 loop spans 14 amino acids. Trimming took off 4 bases at V and 0 bases at J, with 7 bases between the two ends. Germline V lookup: CDR1 LNHDA, CDR2 SQIVND (reference sequence). The source of the sample is a study of graft-versus-host responses after intestinal transplantation. Across the whole study: Recipients uniformly received anti-thymocyte globulin induction, followed by tacrolimus and steroids for 3 to 4 years.

Whole-study results and caveats: Maximum circulating GvH clone levels tracked with early post-transplant HvG decreases.

Profiled with immunoSEQ multiplex PCR; TCRdb holds only in-frame clones, not every one. The table includes 85,000 to 90,000 clones, roughly 92% detected once. This clonotype was sampled from a human donor who received an intestinal transplant. Sequenced material: unstimulated CD4+ T cells sorted from spleen or lymph node cells, taken before intestinal transplant. This chain joins TRBV19 and TRBJ1-5, with D unresolved. The CDR3: CASSTLNSNQPQHF. DNA for the CDR3: TGTGCCAGTAGTACTCTGAATAGCAATCAGCCCCAGCATTTT. Drawing the rest from reference TRBV19 and TRBJ1-5, the complete variable domain is DGGITQSPKYLFRKEGQNVTLSCEQNLNHDAMYWYRQDPGQGLRLIYYSQIVNDFQKGDIAEGYSVSREKKESFPLTVTSAQKNPTAFYLCASSTLNSNQPQHFGDGTRLSIL.